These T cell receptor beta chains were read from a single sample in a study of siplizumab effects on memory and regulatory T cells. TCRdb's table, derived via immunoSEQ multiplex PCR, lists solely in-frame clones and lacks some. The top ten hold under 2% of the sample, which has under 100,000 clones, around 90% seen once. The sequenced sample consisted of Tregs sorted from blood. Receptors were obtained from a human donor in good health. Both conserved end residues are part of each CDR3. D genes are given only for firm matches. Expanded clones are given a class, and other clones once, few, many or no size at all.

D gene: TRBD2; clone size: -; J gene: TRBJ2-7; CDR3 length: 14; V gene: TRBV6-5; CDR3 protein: CASSPGERGAEQYF; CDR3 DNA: TGTGCCAGCAGCCCCGGAGAGCGGGGGGCCGAGCAGTACTTC
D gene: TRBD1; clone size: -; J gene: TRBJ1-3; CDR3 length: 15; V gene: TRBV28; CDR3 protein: CASSYGTGRRNTIYF; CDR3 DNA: TGTGCCAGCAGTTACGGGACAGGGCGGAGAAACACCATATATTTT
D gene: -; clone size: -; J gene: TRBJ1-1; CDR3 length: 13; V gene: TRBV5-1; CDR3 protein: CASSFRTREEAFF; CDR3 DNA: TGCGCCAGCAGCTTCCGGACTAGGGAAGAAGCTTTCTTT
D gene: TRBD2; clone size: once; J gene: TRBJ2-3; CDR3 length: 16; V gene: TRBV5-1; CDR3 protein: CASSPLLAASTDTQYF; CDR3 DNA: TGCGCCAGCAGCCCCTTACTAGCGGCTAGCACAGATACGCAGTATTTT
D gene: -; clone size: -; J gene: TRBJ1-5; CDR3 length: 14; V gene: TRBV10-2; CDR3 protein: CASSDVGGHQPQHF; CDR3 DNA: TGCGCCAGCAGTGATGTCGGAGGGCATCAGCCCCAGCATTTT
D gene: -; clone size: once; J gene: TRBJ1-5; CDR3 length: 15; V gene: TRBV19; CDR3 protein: CASSIGDPRRQPQHF; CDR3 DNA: TGTGCCAGTAGTATAGGGGATCCTAGACGACAGCCCCAGCATTTT
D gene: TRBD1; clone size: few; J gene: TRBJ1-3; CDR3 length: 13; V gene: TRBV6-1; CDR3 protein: CASGTGVGNTIYF; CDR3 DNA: TGTGCCAGCGGGACAGGGGTAGGAAACACCATATATTTT
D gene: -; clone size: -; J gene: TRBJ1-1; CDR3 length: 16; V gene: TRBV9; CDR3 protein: CASSPTPSPMNTEAFF; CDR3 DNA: TGTGCCAGCAGCCCAACACCTAGCCCCATGAACACTGAAGCTTTCTTT
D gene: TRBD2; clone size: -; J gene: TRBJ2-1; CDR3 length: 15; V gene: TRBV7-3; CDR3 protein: CASSPGTSGSNEQFF; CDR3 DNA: TGTGCCAGCAGCCCCGGGACTAGCGGTTCCAATGAGCAGTTCTTC
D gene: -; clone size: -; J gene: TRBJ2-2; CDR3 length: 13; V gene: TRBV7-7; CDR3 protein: CASSPSWTGELFF; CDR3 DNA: TGTGCCAGCAGCCCCAGCTGGACCGGGGAGCTGTTTTTT
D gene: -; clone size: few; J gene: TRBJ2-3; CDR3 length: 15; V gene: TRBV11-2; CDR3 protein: CASSLGPFSTDTQYF; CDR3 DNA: TGTGCCAGCAGCCTGGGACCCTTCAGCACAGATACGCAGTATTTT
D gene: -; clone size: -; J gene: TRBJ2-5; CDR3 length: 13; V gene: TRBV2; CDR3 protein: CASTKLIGETQYF; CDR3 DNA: TGTGCCAGCACCAAACTGATCGGGGAGACCCAGTACTTC
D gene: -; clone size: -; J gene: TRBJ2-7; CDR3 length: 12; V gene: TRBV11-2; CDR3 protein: CASSLIVYEQYF; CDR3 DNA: TGTGCCAGCAGCTTAATTGTCTACGAGCAGTACTTC
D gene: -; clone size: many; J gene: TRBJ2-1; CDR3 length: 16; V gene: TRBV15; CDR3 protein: CAESGGVSSSYNEQFF; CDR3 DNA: TGTGCCGAGTCAGGGGGGGTGTCTAGCTCCTACAATGAGCAGTTCTTC
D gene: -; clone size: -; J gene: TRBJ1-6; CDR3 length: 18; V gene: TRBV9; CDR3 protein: CASSGSVGRGAYNSPLHF; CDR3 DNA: TGTGCCAGCAGCGGCTCCGTCGGACGCGGAGCATATAATTCACCCCTCCACTTT
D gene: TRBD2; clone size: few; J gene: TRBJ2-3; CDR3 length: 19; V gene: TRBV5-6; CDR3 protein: CASSLVGVAGRAATDTQYF; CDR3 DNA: TGTGCCAGCAGCTTGGTGGGGGTAGCGGGGCGGGCAGCAACAGATACGCAGTATTTT
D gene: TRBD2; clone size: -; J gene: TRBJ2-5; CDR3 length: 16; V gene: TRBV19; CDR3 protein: CASRRLAGGSVETQYF; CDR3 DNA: TGTGCCAGTAGGAGACTAGCGGGGGGGTCGGTGGAGACCCAGTACTTC
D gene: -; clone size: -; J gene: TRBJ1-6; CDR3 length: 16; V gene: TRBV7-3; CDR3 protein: CASSLLGSSYNSPLHF; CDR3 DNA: TGTGCCAGCAGCTTACTGGGAAGCTCCTATAATTCACCCCTCCACTTT
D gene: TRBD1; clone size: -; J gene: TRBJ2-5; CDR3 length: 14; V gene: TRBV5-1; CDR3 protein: CASRNRTGRWEQYF; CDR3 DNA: TGCGCCAGCAGGAACAGGACAGGGCGTTGGGAGCAGTACTTC
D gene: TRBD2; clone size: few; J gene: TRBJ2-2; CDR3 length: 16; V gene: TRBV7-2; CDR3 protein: CASSLATSGGTGELFF; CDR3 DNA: TGTGCCAGCAGTTTAGCGACTAGCGGGGGCACCGGGGAGCTGTTTTTT
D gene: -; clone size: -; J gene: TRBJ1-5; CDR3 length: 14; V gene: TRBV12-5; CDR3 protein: CASGYRGVDQPQHF; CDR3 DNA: TGTGCTAGTGGTTATAGGGGGGTGGATCAGCCCCAGCATTTT
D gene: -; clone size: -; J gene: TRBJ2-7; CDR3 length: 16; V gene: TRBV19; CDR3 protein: CASSPAARVNSYEQYF; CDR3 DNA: TGTGCCAGTAGTCCGGCTGCCAGGGTAAATTCCTACGAGCAGTACTTC
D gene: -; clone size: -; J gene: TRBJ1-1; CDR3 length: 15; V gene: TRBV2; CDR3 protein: CASSDPGRSNTEAFF; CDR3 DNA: TGTGCCAGCAGCGATCCGGGACGGTCGAACACTGAAGCTTTCTTT
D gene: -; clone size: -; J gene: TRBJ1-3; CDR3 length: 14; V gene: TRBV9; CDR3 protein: CASSVGEFGNTIYF; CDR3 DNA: TGTGCCAGCAGCGTAGGGGAATTCGGAAACACCATATATTTT
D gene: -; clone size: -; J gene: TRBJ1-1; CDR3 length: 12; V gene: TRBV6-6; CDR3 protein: CASKTGTTEAFF; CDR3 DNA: TGTGCCAGCAAAACAGGGACCACTGAAGCTTTCTTT
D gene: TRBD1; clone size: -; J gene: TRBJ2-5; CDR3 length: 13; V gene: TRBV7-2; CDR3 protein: CASNYRGQETQYF; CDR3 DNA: TGTGCCAGCAACTACAGGGGTCAAGAGACCCAGTACTTC
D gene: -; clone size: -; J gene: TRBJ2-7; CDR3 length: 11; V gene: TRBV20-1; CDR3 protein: CSVSHRFEQYF; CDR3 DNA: TGCAGTGTTTCGCACCGTTTCGAGCAGTACTTC
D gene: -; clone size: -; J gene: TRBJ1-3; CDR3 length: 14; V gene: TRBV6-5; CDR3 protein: CASSYGTSGNTIYF; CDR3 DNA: TGTGCCAGCAGTTACGGGACATCCGGAAACACCATATATTTT
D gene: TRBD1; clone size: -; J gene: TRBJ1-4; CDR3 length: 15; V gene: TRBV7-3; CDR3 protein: CASSPTGGSYEKLFF; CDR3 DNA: TGTGCCAGCAGCCCAACAGGGGGGTCGTATGAAAAACTGTTTTTT
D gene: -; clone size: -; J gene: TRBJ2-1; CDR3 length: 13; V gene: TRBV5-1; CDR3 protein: CASSLGLSNEQFF; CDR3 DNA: TGCGCCAGCAGCTTGGGACTTTCAAATGAGCAGTTCTTC
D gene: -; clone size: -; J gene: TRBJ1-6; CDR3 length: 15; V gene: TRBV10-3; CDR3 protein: CAIWPGSSYNSPLHF; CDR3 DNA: TGTGCCATCTGGCCAGGCAGCTCCTATAATTCACCCCTCCACTTT
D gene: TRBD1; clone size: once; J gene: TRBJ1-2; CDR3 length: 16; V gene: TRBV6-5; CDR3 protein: CASSYSKGQGNYGYTF; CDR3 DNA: TGTGCCAGCAGTTACTCGAAGGGACAGGGAAACTATGGCTACACCTTC
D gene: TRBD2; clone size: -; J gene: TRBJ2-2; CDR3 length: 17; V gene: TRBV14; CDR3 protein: CASSQLGRGSNTGELFF; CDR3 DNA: TGTGCCAGCAGCCAACTCGGGAGGGGGTCGAACACCGGGGAGCTGTTTTTT
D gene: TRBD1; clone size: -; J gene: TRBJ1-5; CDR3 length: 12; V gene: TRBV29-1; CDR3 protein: CSARQGGEPQHF; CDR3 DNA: TGCAGCGCCCGACAGGGAGGGGAGCCCCAGCATTTT
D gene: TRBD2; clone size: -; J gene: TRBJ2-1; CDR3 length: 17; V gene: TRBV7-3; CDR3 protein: CASSSPGLAGGLNEQFF; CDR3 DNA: TGTGCCAGCAGCTCACCGGGACTAGCGGGGGGCCTCAATGAGCAGTTCTTC
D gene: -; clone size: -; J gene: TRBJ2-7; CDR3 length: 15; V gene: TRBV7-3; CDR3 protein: CASSLTATVTNEQYF; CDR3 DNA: TGTGCCAGCAGCTTAACGGCGACAGTAACGAACGAGCAGTACTTC
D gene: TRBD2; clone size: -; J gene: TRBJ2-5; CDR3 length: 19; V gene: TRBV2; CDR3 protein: CASSPRITSGGAGTVTQYF; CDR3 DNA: TGTGCCAGCAGTCCTAGGATCACTAGCGGGGGGGCGGGCACAGTGACCCAGTACTTC
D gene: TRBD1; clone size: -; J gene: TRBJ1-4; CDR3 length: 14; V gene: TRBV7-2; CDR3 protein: CASAGTAYNEKLFF; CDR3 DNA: TGTGCCAGCGCTGGGACAGCTTATAATGAAAAACTGTTTTTT
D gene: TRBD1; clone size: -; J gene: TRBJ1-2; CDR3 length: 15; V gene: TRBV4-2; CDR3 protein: CASSQGTGQNYGYTF; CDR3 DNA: TGTGCCAGCAGCCAGGGGACGGGACAGAACTATGGCTACACCTTC
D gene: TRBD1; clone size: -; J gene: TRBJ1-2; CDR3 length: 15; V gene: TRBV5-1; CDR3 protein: CASSLAGTVNYGYTF; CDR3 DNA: TGCGCCAGCAGCTTGGCTGGGACAGTAAACTATGGCTACACCTTC
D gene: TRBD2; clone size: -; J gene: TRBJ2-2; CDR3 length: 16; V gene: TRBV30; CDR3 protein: CAWRALAGENTGELFF; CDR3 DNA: TGTGCCTGGAGAGCCTTGGCGGGGGAAAACACCGGGGAGCTGTTTTTT
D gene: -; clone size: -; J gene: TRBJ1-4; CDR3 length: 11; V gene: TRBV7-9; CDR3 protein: CASTKNEKLFF; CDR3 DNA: TGTGCCAGCACTAAAAATGAAAAACTGTTTTTT
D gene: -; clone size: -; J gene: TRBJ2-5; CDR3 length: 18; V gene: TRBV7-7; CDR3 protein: CASSLTSAAAPTGETQYF; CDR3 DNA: TGTGCCAGCAGCTTAACCTCTGCGGCAGCCCCTACCGGGGAGACCCAGTACTTC
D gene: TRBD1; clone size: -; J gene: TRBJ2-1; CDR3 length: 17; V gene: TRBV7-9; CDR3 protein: CASSDGTGGDRNNEQFF; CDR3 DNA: TGTGCCAGCAGCGACGGGACAGGGGGCGACCGAAACAATGAGCAGTTCTTC
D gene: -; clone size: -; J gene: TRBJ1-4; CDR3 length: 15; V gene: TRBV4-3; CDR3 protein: CASSQRLGFPEKLFF; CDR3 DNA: TGCGCCAGCAGCCAAAGACTGGGATTCCCCGAAAAACTGTTTTTT
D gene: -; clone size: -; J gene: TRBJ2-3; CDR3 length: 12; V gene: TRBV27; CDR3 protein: CASSPSGDTQYF; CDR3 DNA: TGTGCCAGCAGTCCATCGGGAGATACGCAGTATTTT
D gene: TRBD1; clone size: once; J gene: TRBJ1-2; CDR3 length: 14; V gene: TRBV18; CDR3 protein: CASSPGQGWYGYTF; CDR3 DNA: TGTGCCAGCTCACCTGGACAGGGCTGGTATGGCTACACCTTC
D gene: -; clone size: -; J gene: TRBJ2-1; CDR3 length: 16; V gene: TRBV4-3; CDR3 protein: CASSQDGGGSYNEQFF; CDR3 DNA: TGCGCCAGCAGCCAAGATGGAGGGGGGTCCTACAATGAGCAGTTCTTC
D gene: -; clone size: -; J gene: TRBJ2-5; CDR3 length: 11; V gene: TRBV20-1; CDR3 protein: CSASLRETQYF; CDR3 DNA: TGCAGTGCTAGTTTGCGTGAGACCCAGTACTTC
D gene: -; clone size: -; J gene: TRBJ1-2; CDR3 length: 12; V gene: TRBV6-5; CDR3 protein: CASSYERRGYTF; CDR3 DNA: TGTGCCAGCAGTTACGAACGGCGGGGCTACACCTTC
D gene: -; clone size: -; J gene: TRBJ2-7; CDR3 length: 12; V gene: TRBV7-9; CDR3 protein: CASTGSSYEQYF; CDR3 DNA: TGTGCCAGCACCGGCAGCTCCTACGAGCAGTACTTC
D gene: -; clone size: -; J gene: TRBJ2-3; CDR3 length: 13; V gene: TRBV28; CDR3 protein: CALETPPTDTQYF; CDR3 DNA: TGTGCCTTGGAGACTCCCCCTACAGATACGCAGTATTTT
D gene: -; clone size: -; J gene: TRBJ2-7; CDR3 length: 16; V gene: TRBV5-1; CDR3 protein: CASSLGPSGSDYEQYF; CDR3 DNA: TGCGCCAGCAGCTTGGGTCCCTCGGGATCCGACTACGAGCAGTACTTC
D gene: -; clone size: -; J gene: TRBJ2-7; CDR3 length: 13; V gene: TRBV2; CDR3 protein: CASILDTSYEQYF; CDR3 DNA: TGTGCCAGCATTTTAGACACCTCCTACGAGCAGTACTTC
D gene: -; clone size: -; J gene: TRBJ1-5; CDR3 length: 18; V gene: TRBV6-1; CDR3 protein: CASSEWGAVSYSNQPQHF; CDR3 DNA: TGTGCCAGCAGTGAATGGGGGGCGGTCTCTTATAGCAATCAGCCCCAGCATTTT